These T cell receptor beta chains were read from a single sample in a study of T cells in Graves' hyperthyroidism and ophthalmopathy. TCRdb recomputed calls from the multiplex PCR reads with MiXCR, one row per CDR3 protein. This table holds about 600,000 distinct CDR3 sequences, more than 15% found once. Input material: blood. The receptors here all came from a woman in her thirties or forties with Graves' ophthalmopathy. The CDR3 runs from the conserved cysteine through the conserved F or W. Each record gives: V gene, clone size, D gene, J gene, CDR3 DNA, CDR3 protein. A D gene is named only where the DNA matches it firmly. Clone size is stated in some rows and not others, as once, few, many or a class when expanded.

V gene: TRBV11-2
clone size: NA
D gene: NA
J gene: TRBJ1-4
CDR3 DNA: TGTGCCAGCAGCTCCCTCGAACAGGGTCTAGGGGGAAAACTGTTTTTT
CDR3 protein: CASSSLEQGLGGKLFF

V gene: TRBV19
clone size: few
D gene: NA
J gene: TRBJ1-5
CDR3 DNA: TGTGCCAGTAGGCCGGGGGGATATAGCAATCAGCCCCAGCATTTT
CDR3 protein: CASRPGGYSNQPQHF

V gene: TRBV12-3/TRBV12-4
clone size: many
D gene: TRBD1
J gene: TRBJ2-3
CDR3 DNA: TGTGCCAGCAGCCCGGGACAGCTCACAGATACGCAGTATTTT
CDR3 protein: CASSPGQLTDTQYF

V gene: TRBV18
clone size: many
D gene: TRBD2
J gene: TRBJ2-3
CDR3 DNA: TGTGCCAGCTCACTTGCGGGAGGACCGAACACAGATACGCAGTATTTT
CDR3 protein: CASSLAGGPNTDTQYF

V gene: TRBV2
clone size: few
D gene: TRBD1
J gene: TRBJ2-5
CDR3 DNA: TGTGCCAGCAGGCTGACAGGGTTGGAGACCCAGTACTTC
CDR3 protein: CASRLTGLETQYF

V gene: TRBV5-1
clone size: many
D gene: TRBD1
J gene: TRBJ2-7
CDR3 DNA: TGCGCCAGCAGCGTCCGACAGGGCAACTACGAGCAGTACTTC
CDR3 protein: CASSVRQGNYEQYF

V gene: TRBV11-1
clone size: many
D gene: NA
J gene: TRBJ2-5
CDR3 DNA: TGTGCCAGCAGCTTAGCGGAAGGTGTGGAGACCCAGTACTTC
CDR3 protein: CASSLAEGVETQYF

V gene: TRBV6-5
clone size: many
D gene: NA
J gene: TRBJ1-1
CDR3 DNA: TGTGCCAGCAGTTACTCGTCCATGAACACTGAAGCTTTCTTT
CDR3 protein: CASSYSSMNTEAFF

V gene: TRBV12-3/TRBV12-4
clone size: NA
D gene: NA
J gene: TRBJ1-2
CDR3 DNA: TGTGCCAGCAGTTTTCGCGGACACTCCACCTATGGCTACACCTTC
CDR3 protein: CASSFRGHSTYGYTF

V gene: TRBV18
clone size: few
D gene: TRBD2
J gene: TRBJ2-1
CDR3 DNA: TGTGCCAGCTCACCGCGACCGGGAGGAAGTCCGGGGCCATACAATGAGCAGTTCTTC
CDR3 protein: CASSPRPGGSPGPYNEQFF

V gene: TRBV10-3
clone size: few
D gene: TRBD1
J gene: TRBJ1-2
CDR3 DNA: TGTGCCATCAGCCCGACAGGGGGGTTTACCTATGGCTACACCTTC
CDR3 protein: CAISPTGGFTYGYTF

V gene: TRBV3-1
clone size: many
D gene: TRBD1
J gene: TRBJ2-5
CDR3 DNA: TGTGCCAGCAGCAGGGGGCCCAGCGGACCCCGAGGCGAGACCCAGTACTTC
CDR3 protein: CASSRGPSGPRGETQYF

V gene: TRBV20-1
clone size: many
D gene: TRBD2
J gene: TRBJ2-1
CDR3 DNA: TGCAGTGCTAGAGTCCCTAGCGGGGCGAGCGATGAGCAGTTCTTC
CDR3 protein: CSARVPSGASDEQFF

V gene: TRBV7-2
clone size: many
D gene: NA
J gene: TRBJ2-1
CDR3 DNA: TGTGCCAGCAGCCAGGGAGGTTTCAATGAGCAGTTCTTC
CDR3 protein: CASSQGGFNEQFF

V gene: TRBV5-1
clone size: few
D gene: NA
J gene: TRBJ2-5
CDR3 DNA: TGCGCCAGCAGCTTGGATGTCCCGGAGACCCAGTACTTC
CDR3 protein: CASSLDVPETQYF

V gene: TRBV6-2/TRBV6-3
clone size: NA
D gene: NA
J gene: TRBJ2-2
CDR3 DNA: TGTGCCAGCAGCGTACAGGGAGGCACCGGGGAGCTGTTTTTT
CDR3 protein: CASSVQGGTGELFF

V gene: TRBV5-1
clone size: NA
D gene: NA
J gene: TRBJ2-4
CDR3 DNA: TGCGCCAGCAGCCAAGAATTTCTCAGGGGTAGAAAAAACATTCAGTACTTC
CDR3 protein: CASSQEFLRGRKNIQYF

V gene: TRBV7-9
clone size: many
D gene: NA
J gene: TRBJ2-1
CDR3 DNA: TGTGCCAGCAGCTCGCGGGCCATTCCTTTCGGGGATGAGCAGTTCTTC
CDR3 protein: CASSSRAIPFGDEQFF

V gene: TRBV19
clone size: NA
D gene: NA
J gene: TRBJ2-1
CDR3 DNA: TGTGCCAGTAGTCCGAGCAGTTGGTCCTACAATGAGCAGTTCTTC
CDR3 protein: CASSPSSWSYNEQFF

V gene: TRBV25-1
clone size: NA
D gene: NA
J gene: TRBJ2-1
CDR3 DNA: TGTGCCAGCAGTGAGAGGGGGGAGTATGAGCAGTTCTTC
CDR3 protein: CASSERGEYEQFF

V gene: TRBV4-1
clone size: few
D gene: TRBD2
J gene: TRBJ2-1
CDR3 DNA: TGCGCCAGCAGCCAGTTAGCGGGAGTGTTTACAGATGAGCAGTTCTTC
CDR3 protein: CASSQLAGVFTDEQFF

V gene: TRBV7-2
clone size: many
D gene: TRBD1
J gene: TRBJ2-7
CDR3 DNA: TGTGCCAGCAGCCCGCGCGGACAGGGACACTACGAGCAGTACTTC
CDR3 protein: CASSPRGQGHYEQYF

V gene: TRBV4-1
clone size: few
D gene: TRBD1
J gene: TRBJ2-1
CDR3 DNA: TGCGCCAGCAGCCAAGCCGGGACAGGGCCCTACAATGAGCAGTTCTTC
CDR3 protein: CASSQAGTGPYNEQFF

V gene: TRBV7-9
clone size: many
D gene: NA
J gene: TRBJ1-1
CDR3 DNA: TGTGCCAGCAGCATTACCGGGGTAAAAAACACTGAAGCTTTCTTT
CDR3 protein: CASSITGVKNTEAFF

V gene: TRBV5-6
clone size: many
D gene: TRBD1
J gene: TRBJ2-3
CDR3 DNA: TGTGCCAGCCAAACGACAGGGAATCGGGCTGCCAAAGATACGCAGTATTTT
CDR3 protein: CASQTTGNRAAKDTQYF

V gene: TRBV19
clone size: once
D gene: NA
J gene: TRBJ1-1
CDR3 DNA: TGTGCCAGTAGTATCGGGGGGCAATACCTTATGAACACTGAAGCTTTCTTT
CDR3 protein: CASSIGGQYLMNTEAFF

V gene: TRBV7-9
clone size: many
D gene: NA
J gene: TRBJ2-5
CDR3 DNA: TGTGCCAGCAGCTCACTAGATAGGGCCCAGTACTTC
CDR3 protein: CASSSLDRAQYF

V gene: TRBV6-5
clone size: many
D gene: TRBD2
J gene: TRBJ2-2
CDR3 DNA: TGTGCCAGCAGTTACTCAGCAGGGGGCAGGACTAGCGGGAGATACATCGGGGAGCTGTTTTTT
CDR3 protein: CASSYSAGGRTSGRYIGELFF

V gene: TRBV6-1
clone size: NA
D gene: NA
J gene: TRBJ2-5
CDR3 DNA: TGTGCCAGCAGTGATACCCTGTACCAAGAGACCCAGTACTTC
CDR3 protein: CASSDTLYQETQYF

V gene: TRBV15
clone size: few
D gene: TRBD2
J gene: TRBJ2-1
CDR3 DNA: TGTGCCACCAGCAGCCCCGGGACTAGCTCCAATGAGCAGTTCTTC
CDR3 protein: CATSSPGTSSNEQFF

V gene: TRBV6-1
clone size: few
D gene: NA
J gene: TRBJ2-4
CDR3 DNA: TGTGCCAGCAGCCTTTCCGGGCAGGCTGGGGGTTTAGCCAAAAACATTCAGTACTTC
CDR3 protein: CASSLSGQAGGLAKNIQYF

V gene: TRBV19
clone size: NA
D gene: TRBD1
J gene: TRBJ2-5
CDR3 DNA: TGTGCCAGTTCCTATACAGGGGCCGGAGAGACCCAGTACTTC
CDR3 protein: CASSYTGAGETQYF

V gene: TRBV7-9
clone size: few
D gene: TRBD1
J gene: TRBJ2-5
CDR3 DNA: TGTGCCAGCAGCGCCCGGACAGGGCCGGCTAAGACCCAGTACTTC
CDR3 protein: CASSARTGPAKTQYF

V gene: TRBV20-1
clone size: many
D gene: TRBD2
J gene: TRBJ2-1
CDR3 DNA: TGCAGTGCTCCAACCCGGACTAGCGGGTGGAATGAGCAGTTCTTC
CDR3 protein: CSAPTRTSGWNEQFF

V gene: TRBV28
clone size: few
D gene: TRBD1
J gene: TRBJ2-2
CDR3 DNA: TGTGCCAGCAGTTTCAGCGACAGGGCGCTGACCGGGGAGCTGTTTTTT
CDR3 protein: CASSFSDRALTGELFF

V gene: TRBV20-1
clone size: few
D gene: TRBD1
J gene: TRBJ2-7
CDR3 DNA: TGCAGTGCAATACCGGGACAGGGGAGAGCCTACGAGCAGTACTTC
CDR3 protein: CSAIPGQGRAYEQYF

V gene: TRBV10-3
clone size: NA
D gene: NA
J gene: TRBJ2-7
CDR3 DNA: TGTGCCATCAGTGGGGACAACTACGAGCAGTACTTC
CDR3 protein: CAISGDNYEQYF

V gene: TRBV20-1
clone size: NA
D gene: NA
J gene: TRBJ2-1
CDR3 DNA: TGCAGTGCTAGAGATCAAAATCCATCGTCGGGAGTCTCGTACAATGAGCAGTTCTTC
CDR3 protein: CSARDQNPSSGVSYNEQFF

V gene: TRBV12-3/TRBV12-4
clone size: NA
D gene: NA
J gene: TRBJ1-5
CDR3 DNA: TGTGCCAGCAGTTTAGCGGACAGCGATCAGCCCCAGCATTTT
CDR3 protein: CASSLADSDQPQHF

V gene: TRBV5-1
clone size: many
D gene: TRBD1
J gene: TRBJ1-4
CDR3 DNA: TGCGCCAGCAGCTTCCAGGGGGATGAAAAACTGTTTTTT
CDR3 protein: CASSFQGDEKLFF

V gene: TRBV5-1
clone size: once
D gene: TRBD1
J gene: TRBJ2-2
CDR3 DNA: TGCGCCAGCAGCCCCCAGACAGGGTTCACCGGGGAGCTGTTTTTT
CDR3 protein: CASSPQTGFTGELFF

V gene: TRBV7-2
clone size: many
D gene: NA
J gene: TRBJ1-1
CDR3 DNA: TGTGCCAGCAGCTTAGCGTGGGACAAAGCTTTCTTT
CDR3 protein: CASSLAWDKAFF

V gene: TRBV20-1
clone size: few
D gene: NA
J gene: TRBJ1-2
CDR3 DNA: TGCAGTGCTAGAGTTGCGGGACGCATAGATTATGGCTACACCTTC
CDR3 protein: CSARVAGRIDYGYTF

V gene: TRBV7-9
clone size: many
D gene: NA
J gene: TRBJ2-1
CDR3 DNA: TGTGCCAGCCGATCCGGAGGGGGGACCTCCTACAATGAGCAGTTCTTC
CDR3 protein: CASRSGGGTSYNEQFF

V gene: TRBV5-1
clone size: many
D gene: TRBD2
J gene: TRBJ2-3
CDR3 DNA: TGCGCCAGCAGATGGGGCGGGAGAGGCACAGATACGCAGTATTTT
CDR3 protein: CASRWGGRGTDTQYF

V gene: TRBV6-1
clone size: many
D gene: TRBD1
J gene: TRBJ2-5
CDR3 DNA: TGTGCCAGCAGCACGGGACAGGGGCAGCAAGAGACCCAGTACTTC
CDR3 protein: CASSTGQGQQETQYF

V gene: TRBV29-1
clone size: few
D gene: TRBD1
J gene: TRBJ2-2
CDR3 DNA: TGCAGCGTCGGGGACAGGGGCGCCGGGGAGCTGTTTTTT
CDR3 protein: CSVGDRGAGELFF

V gene: TRBV12-3/TRBV12-4
clone size: NA
D gene: TRBD2
J gene: TRBJ2-3
CDR3 DNA: TGTGCCAGCAGTCGACTAGCGAGGCCTACGCAGTATTTT
CDR3 protein: CASSRLARPTQYF

V gene: TRBV2
clone size: NA
D gene: TRBD1
J gene: TRBJ2-7
CDR3 DNA: TGTGCCAGCAGTGCTACCGGGACAGGGGAGGATTACGAGCAGTACTTC
CDR3 protein: CASSATGTGEDYEQYF

V gene: TRBV3-1
clone size: few
D gene: NA
J gene: TRBJ1-5
CDR3 DNA: TGTGCCAGCAGCCAAGATGGAGGGGTGGGCAATCAGCCCCAGCATTTT
CDR3 protein: CASSQDGGVGNQPQHF

V gene: TRBV2
clone size: NA
D gene: NA
J gene: TRBJ2-3
CDR3 DNA: TGTGCCAGCAGTGAGTTGAGCGTAACAGATACGCAGTATTTT
CDR3 protein: CASSELSVTDTQYF

V gene: TRBV12-3/TRBV12-4
clone size: many
D gene: TRBD1
J gene: TRBJ2-5
CDR3 DNA: TGTGCCAGCACCATACGCACAGGGGGCTTTGAGACCCAGTACTTC
CDR3 protein: CASTIRTGGFETQYF

V gene: TRBV20-1
clone size: few
D gene: TRBD2
J gene: TRBJ2-5
CDR3 DNA: TGCAGTGCTAGAGATGAATCCGGGGAGGGGGAGACCCAGTACTTC
CDR3 protein: CSARDESGEGETQYF

V gene: TRBV11-2
clone size: many
D gene: NA
J gene: TRBJ2-1
CDR3 DNA: TGTGCCAGCAGCACCCACTTTTACAATGAGCAGTTCTTC
CDR3 protein: CASSTHFYNEQFF

V gene: TRBV12-3/TRBV12-4
clone size: many
D gene: NA
J gene: TRBJ2-7
CDR3 DNA: TGTGCCAGCAGTTACTTGTCTTACGAGCAGTACTTC
CDR3 protein: CASSYLSYEQYF